A single sample gave rise to the 31 T cell receptor beta chains below, sequenced in a study of blood T cell repertoires in COVID-19. Clones were read by immunoSEQ multiplex PCR, and TCRdb kept only the in-frame ones, dropping some. The profile covers around 260,000 clones, with approximately 83% appearing a single time and about 4.3% taken by the ten largest. Sequencing used PBMCs or T cells enriched from blood (not recorded which). The origin of the receptors is a woman in her thirties who had recovered from COVID-19.

J is TRBJ2-2 and V is TRBV7-9; 8 bases line up with TRBD2. The CDR3 extends over 16 amino acids. CDR1 and CDR2 (germline): SEHNR, FQNEAQ (reference sequence). V was pared by 5 bases and J by 0 bases, with 5 bases of the junction left unmatched. CDR3 in DNA: TGTGCCAGCAGCGACCCGGGACTAGCGAACACCGGGGAGCTGTTTTTT. Its protein is CASSDPGLANTGELFF.

This sequence joins TRBV5-1 and TRBJ2-7; weak D call: TRBD1 (5 bases). Trimming removed 5 bases from V and 0 bases from J, with 15 bases in between. The CDR3 spans 15 residues. CDR1 SGHRS and CDR2 YFSETQ come from the germline V gene. CDR3 amino acids: CASRSRAVPSYEQYF. The DNA of the CDR3 is TGCGCCAGCAGGTCCAGGGCAGTCCCCTCCTACGAGCAGTACTTC.

The chain couples TRBV25-1 to TRBJ2-3; 11 bases are shared with TRBD1. This CDR3 contains 16 residues. V lost 3 bases to trimming and J lost 4 bases; unmatched junction nucleotides: 6. Germline V gene data show CDR1 as MGHDK and CDR2 as SYGVNS. CDR3 sequence reads: CASSDRTGGLADTQYF. The CDR3 coding sequence is TGTGCCAGCAGTGATAGGACAGGGGGCTTGGCAGATACGCAGTATTTT. The full variable domain, with the rest looked up from reference TRBV25-1 and TRBJ2-3, is EADIYQTPRYLVIGTGKKITLECSQTMGHDKMYWYQQDPGMELHLIHYSYGVNSTEKGDLSSESTVSRIRTEHFPLTLESARPSHTSQYLCASSDRTGGLADTQYFGPGTRLTVL.

The genes are TRBV6-5 and TRBJ1-5; D perhaps matches TRBD1 (5 bases). The CDR3 consists of 13 residues. CDR1 is MNHEY and CDR2 is SVGAGI in the germline V gene. Trimming shortened V by 7 bases and J by 4 bases, and 11 bases separated the two germline ends. CDR3 region: CASTRGGNQPQHF. In DNA form, the CDR3 reads TGTGCCAGCACCCGGGGGGGGAATCAGCCCCAGCATTTT.

This clone appeared a few times. The gene calls are TRBV4-2 and TRBJ2-1; D is unresolved. This CDR3 region has 15 residues. V was trimmed by 0 bases and J by 2 bases, leaving 8 bases between them. Germline CDR1 is LGHNA and CDR2 is YNFKEQ. CDR3 DNA: TGTGCCAGCAGCCAAGATGAACCAGCCTACAATGAGCAGTTCTTC. Translating it yields CASSQDEPAYNEQFF.

This chain's CDR3 is CASSPTGGTGNTIYF. DNA for the CDR3: TGCGCCAGCAGCCCGACCGGGGGTACTGGAAACACCATATATTTT. This rearrangement joins TRBV4-1 to TRBJ1-3, with D possibly being TRBD1 (5 bases). The V and J ends lost 4 bases and 2 bases respectively, with 12 bases between them. Germline CDR1 and CDR2: MGHRA and YSYEKL. This CDR3 spans 15 amino acids.

The J gene is TRBJ1-2, the V gene TRBV27; the D gene is possibly TRBD1 (6 bases). Deletions cut 0 bases from V and 7 bases from J, with 12 bases between. This CDR3 is built from 14 residues. The germline CDR1 and CDR2 sequences are MNHEY and SMNVEV (reference sequence). DNA for the CDR3: TGTGCCAGCAGTTTATCAGGGGGGAGGGGTGGCTACACCTTC. It specifies CASSLSGGRGGYTF.

This chain uses TRBV6-1 with TRBJ1-6; D remains ambiguous. The CDR3 contains 15 residues. Between the trimmed V and J ends, which lost 2 bases and 3 bases, there was a span of 8 bases. Germline assignment: CDR1 MNHNS and CDR2 SASEGT. CDR3 sequence: CASSEFYVYNSPLHF. The CDR3 region has the DNA TGTGCCAGCAGTGAATTTTATGTCTATAATTCACCCCTCCACTTT.

The chain couples TRBV5-4 to TRBJ2-2; 8 positions agree with TRBD2. Trimming at V came to 1 base and at J to 8 bases, leaving 13 bases not matched to a gene. Germline CDR1 reads SGHNT; CDR2 reads YYREEE (reference sequence). This CDR3 is built from 17 residues. DNA of the CDR3: TGTGCCAGCAGCTTGTCTACGGGGGGGCTTTCTTCAGGGGAGCTGTTTTTT. Amino acid sequence: CASSLSTGGLSSGELFF.

The count of this clone is one. A much larger clone lies one base from this, so it may be a read error. The sample has other DNA sequences that encode this CDR3 too. CDR3 DNA sequence: TGCAGCTCCCGTTTGGGCGCCTCCTTACAGGAGACCCAGTACTTC. This sequence encodes CSSRLGASLQETQYF. The chain is built from TRBV29-1 and TRBJ2-5; D is unclear. Per the germline V gene, CDR1 is SQVTM and CDR2 is ANQGSEA. CDR3 length: 15 amino acids. V lost 8 bases and J lost 5, with 24 bases in between. Variable domain in full (rest from reference TRBV29-1 and TRBJ2-5): SAVISQKPSRDICQRGTSLTIQCQVDSQVTMMFWYRQQPGQSLTLIATANQGSEATYESGFVIDKFPISRPNLTFSTLTVSNMSPEDSSIYLCSSRLGASLQETQYFGPGTRLLVL.

In this sample, this clone turned up many times. The chain links TRBV7-6 to TRBJ2-7, with 7 bases aligning to TRBD1. In germline, CDR1 is SGHVS, CDR2 FNYEAQ. The CDR3 contains 17 residues. V trimming: 2 bases; J trimming: 1 base; junction bases outside the gene matches: 11. DNA of the CDR3: TGTGCCAGCAGCTTAAGGTCTAGGGGACAGCAGTCCTACGAGCAGTACTTC. This gives the protein CASSLRSRGQQSYEQYF.

The chain has TRBV3-1 (or the pseudogene TRBV3-2) and TRBJ2-5; D not resolved. V lost 5 bases to trimming and J lost 4 bases, with 5 bases between them. Germline V lookup: CDR1 LGHDT, CDR2 YNNKEL (reference sequence). There are 11 residues in the CDR3. The CDR3 sequence: CASSLLETQYF. The CDR3 coding sequence is TGTGCCAGCAGCTTACTAGAGACCCAGTACTTC.

The chain is built from TRBV6-5 and TRBJ2-7, with D maybe TRBD1 (6 bases). The CDR3 length is 13 residues. Trimming took 2 bases from V and 5 from J, leaving 10 bases between them. Germline V lookup: CDR1 MNHEY, CDR2 SVGAGI. The CDR3 spells CASSYQGIDEQYF. The CDR3 DNA follows: TGTGCCAGCAGTTACCAGGGGATCGACGAGCAGTACTTC.

The chain combines TRBV28 with TRBJ2-1; 7 bases line up with TRBD1. Germline V gene lookup returns CDR1 MDHEN and CDR2 SYDVKM. The V segment lost 2 bases and the J segment 8 bases; nucleotides outside the gene matches: 9. The CDR3 extends over 15 amino acids. The CDR3 sequence is CASSLQAGGSDEQFF. The DNA for the CDR3 is TGTGCCAGCAGTTTACAGGCAGGGGGAAGTGATGAGCAGTTCTTC. Full variable domain (rest looked up from reference TRBV28 and TRBJ2-1): DVKVTQSSRYLVKRTGEKVFLECVQDMDHENMFWYRQDPGLGLRLIYFSYDVKMKEKGDIPEGYSVSREKKERFSLILESASTNQTSMYLCASSLQAGGSDEQFFGPGTRLTVL.

The chain uses TRBV6-1 and TRBJ1-2; no firm D call. The CDR3 totals 15 residues. Germline V gene sequence: CDR1 MNHNS, CDR2 SASEGT. Trimming removed 2 bases at V and 6 bases at J, with 16 bases between. Here the CDR3 reads CASSEFGLTKDGYTF. CDR3 bases: TGTGCCAGCAGTGAATTTGGACTAACGAAAGATGGCTACACCTTC.

The gene calls are TRBV24-1 and TRBJ2-7, with 10 nucleotides matching TRBD2. CDR1 and CDR2 (germline): KGHDR, SFDVKD. This CDR3 is 16 amino acids long. The V segment lost 2 bases and the J segment 1 base; nucleotides outside the gene matches: 4. The CDR3 spells CATSDSSGRASYEQYF. The CDR3 DNA reads as TGTGCCACCAGTGATTCAAGCGGGAGGGCTTCCTACGAGCAGTACTTC.

V is TRBV19 and J is TRBJ1-5; no firm D call. The V end lost 6 bases, the J end lost 0 bases, and 12 bases lay between the germline ends. Germline values: CDR1 LNHDA, CDR2 SQIVND (reference sequence). The length of the CDR3 is 15 residues. In DNA, the CDR3 is TGTGCCAGTAGAATCGGAGAGTTTAGCAATCAGCCCCAGCATTTT. Translated: CASRIGEFSNQPQHF.

This clone showed up just a few times. The chain recombines TRBV28 with TRBJ1-2; 11 bases match TRBD1. Germline CDR1 and CDR2: MDHEN and SYDVKM. The CDR3 totals 14 residues. V trimming: 5 bases; J trimming: 8 bases; junction bases outside the gene matches: 7. Here the CDR3 reads CASSRDRGNSGYTF. The CDR3 nucleotides are TGTGCCAGCAGTAGGGACAGGGGGAATTCGGGCTACACCTTC.

The gene calls are TRBV7-2 and TRBJ2-7; D may be TRBD2 (6 bases). In germline, CDR1 is SGHTA, CDR2 FQGNSA. The V gene lost 5 bases and the J gene lost 3 bases, with 14 bases spanning the gap. This CDR3 is 14 amino acids long. In nucleotides, the CDR3 is TGTGCCAGCAGCCCCGGGGGTCCGCACTACGAGCAGTACTTC. It specifies CASSPGGPHYEQYF.

As regards this clone: Other nucleotide sequences from this sample produce the same CDR3. V is TRBV7-3 and J is TRBJ2-3; D possibly corresponds to TRBD1 (6 bases). This CDR3 has 13 residues. Deletions cut 5 bases from V and 2 bases from J, with 8 bases between. CDR1 and CDR2 from the germline V gene are SGHTA and FQGTGA. The CDR3 coding sequence is TGTGCCAGCAGCCTGGGGGCCACAGATACGCAGTATTTT. It codes for CASSLGATDTQYF.

CDR3: CAISENGYEQYF. The CDR3 nucleotides are TGTGCCATCAGTGAGAACGGGTACGAGCAGTACTTC. The J gene is TRBJ2-7, the V gene TRBV10-3, with D unresolved. The ends were cut back, 2 bases at V and 4 bases at J, with 6 bases in the middle. This CDR3 has 12 amino acids. Germline V lookup: CDR1 ENHRY, CDR2 SYGVKD.

The chain joins TRBV29-1 to TRBJ2-3, with TRBD1 matching 8 bases. The CDR3 runs to 12 residues. In germline, CDR1 is SQVTM, CDR2 ANQGSEA. CDR3 sequence reads: CVGNRGTDTQYF. The CDR3 coding sequence is TGCGTGGGGAACAGGGGGACAGATACGCAGTATTTT.

This rearrangement joins TRBV24-1 to TRBJ1-4; D remains ambiguous. The germline CDR1 and CDR2 sequences are KGHDR and SFDVKD. CDR3 length equals 16 residues. V lost 4 bases and J lost 8, with 19 bases in between. The CDR3: CATSDGLLGRREKLFF. The DNA of the CDR3 is TGTGCCACCAGTGACGGACTCTTGGGGAGGAGGGAAAAACTGTTTTTT.

The table lists this clone with a few counts. The rearrangement joins TRBV15 to TRBJ1-5, with D tentatively TRBD1 (5 bases). Trimming stripped 0 bases from V and 1 base from J, with 10 bases between. The CDR3 runs to 16 residues. CDR1 LNHNV and CDR2 YYDKDF come from the germline V gene (reference sequence). The CDR3 sequence: CATSRDRDGSNQPQHF. The CDR3 DNA follows: TGTGCCACCAGCAGAGACAGGGATGGGAGCAATCAGCCCCAGCATTTT.

The V call is TRBV30, the J call TRBJ2-1, with 8 bases matching TRBD2. The CDR3 has 13 amino acids. The ends lost 5 bases at V and 5 bases at J; junction bases unmatched: 5. Looked up from germline, CDR1 is GTSNPN and CDR2 is SVGIG (reference sequence). CDR3 loop: CAWVGTRNNEQFF. CDR3 nucleotide sequence: TGTGCCTGGGTCGGGACTAGGAACAATGAGCAGTTCTTC. The whole variable domain, filled in from reference TRBV30 and TRBJ2-1, reads SQTIHQWPATLVQPVGSPLSLECTVEGTSNPNLYWYRQAAGRGLQLLFYSVGIGQISSEVPQNLSASRPQDRQFILSSKKLLLSDSGFYLCAWVGTRNNEQFFGPGTRLTVL.

The chain uses TRBV7-6 and TRBJ2-7, with D perhaps TRBD1 (5 bases). This CDR3 spans 16 amino acids. Germline CDR1 and CDR2: SGHVS and FNYEAQ. The V and J ends lost 5 bases and 2 bases respectively, with 19 bases between them. The DNA for the CDR3 is TGTGCCAGCAGCGGGGAACTTAGACCAGGGACCTACGAGCAGTACTTC. This codes for CASSGELRPGTYEQYF.

V usage is TRBV12-3 or TRBV12-4 and J usage is TRBJ2-1, with D tentatively TRBD1 (6 bases). V lost 6 bases to trimming and J lost 10 bases, with 13 bases between them. There are 12 residues in the CDR3. The CDR3 DNA reads as TGTGCCAGCAGATCGGACAGCGTGGAGCAGTTCTTC. Amino acids: CASRSDSVEQFF.

This rearrangement joins TRBV27 to TRBJ1-2; D might be TRBD1 (6 bases). Trimming removed 5 bases at V and 3 bases at J, with 19 bases between. Germline V gene sequence: CDR1 MNHEY, CDR2 SMNVEV (reference sequence). CDR3 length equals 16 residues. CDR3 in DNA: TGTGCCAGCAGTGCCCTACAGGGACCTCTGGACTATGGCTACACCTTC. It encodes CASSALQGPLDYGYTF.

CDR3 nucleotides: TGCGCCAGCAGCCGCGGACTAGATTATGTCTACGAGCAGTACTTC. Encoded protein: CASSRGLDYVYEQYF. V gene TRBV5-1 combines with J gene TRBJ2-7; TRBD2 agrees at 7 bases. Trimming removed 4 bases from V and 3 bases from J; junction bases left unmatched: 10. Germline-derived CDR1 and CDR2 are SGHRS and YFSETQ. The CDR3 is made up of 15 amino acids.

The chain combines TRBV30 with TRBJ2-1, with 8 bases matching TRBD2. V gave up 3 bases and J gave up 4 bases; unmatched junction bases: 8. Germline-derived CDR1 and CDR2 are GTSNPN and SVGIG (reference sequence). The CDR3 totals 15 residues. The CDR3 region is CAWRWTSRPYNEQFF. Here the CDR3 DNA reads TGTGCCTGGAGGTGGACTAGCCGTCCATACAATGAGCAGTTCTTC.

The CDR3 DNA is TGTGCCAGCAGCCCCCGGACAGGGAACCTTGGGGAGACCCAGTACTTC. Translated, it gives CASSPRTGNLGETQYF. The chain carries TRBV13 and TRBJ2-5; 8 bases are shared with TRBD1. Per the germline V gene, CDR1 is PRHDT and CDR2 is FYEKMQ (reference sequence). This CDR3 region has 16 residues. Trimming removed 5 bases from V and 5 bases from J; junction bases left unmatched: 13.